Following are 17 T cell receptor beta chains from one sample sequenced in a study of cytomegalovirus exposure and HLA in healthy donors. Primers included in the PCR were 60 Vbeta and 13 Jbeta primers. Some clones are missing from TCRdb's copy, which holds only in-frame ones; the method was immunoSEQ multiplex PCR. The profile covers about 160,000 clones, with approximately 85% appearing a single time and around a tenth taken by the ten largest. Sample: PBMCs. The receptors were gathered from a man aged 50 or older in good health and CMV-seropositive.

This clone was seen once. The chain has TRBV9 and TRBJ2-5, with 9 bases matching TRBD2. In germline, CDR1 is SGDLS, CDR2 YYNGEE. V lost 5 bases and J lost 2; bases outside the gene matches: 7. This CDR3 is built from 15 residues. The CDR3 DNA sequence: TGTGCCAGCAGTGCTCGGGCGGGGGGGCAAGAGACCCAGTACTTC. This sequence encodes CASSARAGGQETQYF.

The chain employs TRBV4-1 and TRBJ2-7; 9 bases align to TRBD1. This CDR3 region has 14 residues. With V trimmed by 7 bases and J by 5 bases, 9 bases remained unmatched. Germline CDR1 is MGHRA and CDR2 is YSYEKL. The DNA of the CDR3 is TGCGCCAGCACCCCCGCGGACAGGGGCGACGAGCAGTACTTC. This sequence encodes CASTPADRGDEQYF.

This clone is a singleton in its sample. The junction shows a germline mismatch at one end, possibly a read error. The J gene is TRBJ2-1, the V gene TRBV18; D perhaps matches TRBD2 (5 bases). CDR1 KGHSH and CDR2 LQKENI come from the germline V gene. The CDR3 is 14 amino acids. The CDR3 here is CASSSPTGKYEQFF. The DNA of the CDR3 is TGTGCCAGCTCATCACCGACGGGGAAGTATGAGCAGTTCTTC.

This chain connects TRBV4-2 to TRBJ2-6; D unresolved. The germline V gene has CDR1 LGHNA and CDR2 YNFKEQ. The V end lost 0 bases, the J end lost 0 bases, and 9 bases lay between the germline ends. The CDR3 covers 17 residues. This CDR3 is CASSQDPVGSGANVLTF. The DNA of the CDR3 is TGTGCCAGCAGCCAAGATCCGGTCGGCTCTGGGGCCAACGTCCTGACTTTC.

The chain links TRBV7-6 to TRBJ2-1; 15 nucleotides match TRBD2. The CDR3 has 14 residues. The V and J ends lost 8 bases and 5 bases, in that order; junction bases with no gene match: 1. Germline V gene sequence: CDR1 SGHVS, CDR2 FNYEAQ. CDR3 sequence (DNA): TGTGCCAGCGGACTAGCGGGAGGGGACAATGAGCAGTTCTTC. This encodes CASGLAGGDNEQFF. Using reference TRBV7-6 and TRBJ2-1 for the parts outside the CDR3, the full variable domain is GAGVSQSPRYKVTKRGQDVALRCDPISGHVSLYWYRQALGQGPEFLTYFNYEAQQDKSGLPNDRFSAERPEGSISTLTIQRTEQRDSAMYRCASGLAGGDNEQFFGPGTRLTVL.

The table lists this clone with a count of one. The junction differs from germline at one of its ends, possibly a read error. Other DNA sequences in the same sample also yield this CDR3. This sequence joins TRBV28 and TRBJ2-3; TRBD1 matches at 12 bases. CDR3 length: 18 amino acids. Germline-derived CDR1 and CDR2 are MDHEN and SYDVKM. The CDR3 coding sequence is TGTGCCAGCAGTTTCCCGGGACAGGGGGCGCAGGGCACAGATACGCAATATTTT. Encoded protein: CASSFPGQGAQGTDTQYF. Full variable domain (missing parts from reference TRBV28 and TRBJ2-3): DVKVTQSSRYLVKRTGEKVFLECVQDMDHENMFWYRQDPGLGLRLIYFSYDVKMKEKGDIPEGYSVSREKKERFSLILESASTNQTSMYLCASSFPGQGAQGTDTQYFGPGTRLTVL.

This chain links TRBV30 with TRBJ1-4; tentatively, D is TRBD1 (6 bases). V was clipped by 5 bases and J by 4 bases, with 20 bases between them. Germline V gene lookup returns CDR1 GTSNPN and CDR2 SVGIG (reference sequence). The CDR3 consists of 16 residues. Here the CDR3 DNA reads TGTGCCTGGGGATTCGCCGGCAGGGGCCATAATGAAAAACTGTTTTTT. Amino acid sequence: CAWGFAGRGHNEKLFF.

On this clone: Other DNA sequences in this sample translate to the same CDR3. The V call is TRBV30, the J call TRBJ2-2; maybe TRBD2 (5 bases). The CDR3 is made up of 14 amino acids. Trimming shortened V by 0 bases and J by 0 bases, and 5 bases separated the two germline ends. The germline V gene encodes CDR1 GTSNPN and CDR2 SVGIG (reference sequence). CDR3 protein: CAWSVGANTGELFF. The DNA for the CDR3 is TGTGCCTGGAGTGTCGGGGCGAACACCGGGGAGCTGTTTTTT.

The chain employs TRBV2 and TRBJ2-1, with 9 nucleotides matching TRBD1. Germline CDR1 reads SNHLY; CDR2 reads FYNNEI. The CDR3 has 15 amino acids. With V trimmed by 8 bases and J by 6 bases, 11 bases remained unmatched. The CDR3 DNA reads TGTGCCAGCCGGACCGAGACAGGGGGAGGCAATGAGCAGTTCTTC. This sequence encodes CASRTETGGGNEQFF.

The rearrangement links TRBV5-1 to TRBJ1-5; tentatively, D is TRBD1 (6 bases). Germline CDR1 SGHRS, CDR2 YFSETQ. The CDR3 runs to 15 residues. V was shortened by 0 bases and J by 4 bases, with 11 bases between the two germline ends. CDR3 nucleotides: TGCGCCAGCAGCTTGGGGGGGCAAGGTAATCAGCCCCAGCATTTT. It translates to CASSLGGQGNQPQHF.

V is TRBV5-4 and J is TRBJ2-1, with 13 bases that match TRBD2. CDR1 and CDR2 from the germline V gene are SGHNT and YYREEE (reference sequence). The CDR3 is 15 amino acids. The ends lost 4 bases at V and 6 bases at J; junction bases unmatched: 4. The CDR3 is CASSGLAGDVNEQFF. As DNA, the CDR3 is TGTGCCAGCAGCGGACTAGCGGGAGACGTCAATGAGCAGTTCTTC.

This rearrangement joins TRBV7-2 to TRBJ2-3, with D possibly TRBD2 on 5 matching bases. The CDR3 is 14 amino acids. Germline V lookup: CDR1 SGHTA, CDR2 FQGNSA. V lost 1 base to trimming and J lost 1 base, with 6 bases between them. The DNA of the CDR3 is TGTGCCAGCAGCTTAGGGCGGGGCACAGATACGCAGTATTTT. Translation: CASSLGRGTDTQYF.

V is TRBV5-1 and J is TRBJ2-3; 10 nucleotides line up with TRBD2. The CDR3 consists of 16 residues. Losses at the gene ends were 3 bases for V and 1 base for J; bases not matched to a gene: 5. In germline, CDR1 is SGHRS, CDR2 YFSETQ. The CDR3 nucleotides read TGCGCCAGCAGCTCGGGACTAGCGTTACGCACAGATACGCAGTATTTT. It is translated as CASSSGLALRTDTQYF. Combining the CDR3 with reference TRBV5-1 and TRBJ2-3 gives the whole variable domain KAGVTQTPRYLIKTRGQQVTLSCSPISGHRSVSWYQQTPGQGLQFLFEYFSETQRNKGNFPGRFSGRQFSNSRSEMNVSTLELGDSALYLCASSSGLALRTDTQYFGPGTRLTVL.

J is TRBJ2-7 and V is TRBV5-1; no clear D. The germline V gene encodes CDR1 SGHRS and CDR2 YFSETQ. The CDR3 sequence is 12 residues long. Trimming cost V 3 bases and J 0 bases, with 4 bases left between them. CDR3 residues: CASSSSSYEQYF. The CDR3 DNA sequence: TGCGCCAGCAGCTCGAGCTCCTACGAGCAGTACTTC.

This chain links TRBV29-1 with TRBJ2-1; no reliable D call. V shed 0 bases and J shed 5 bases, with 2 bases lying between them. Germline V lookup: CDR1 SQVTM, CDR2 ANQGSEA. The length of the CDR3 is 11 residues. CDR3 amino acids: CSVEDNNEQFF. For the CDR3, the DNA is TGCAGCGTTGAAGACAACAATGAGCAGTTCTTC.

This chain connects TRBV27 to TRBJ2-7, with 7 bases aligning to TRBD1. This CDR3 comprises 18 residues. V lost 2 bases and J lost 1; bases outside the gene matches: 14. Germline-derived CDR1 and CDR2 are MNHEY and SMNVEV (reference sequence). CDR3 loop: CASSLRRSRQGTSYEQYF. The CDR3 region has the DNA TGTGCCAGCAGTTTAAGAAGGTCCAGACAGGGAACATCCTACGAGCAGTACTTC.

The chain couples TRBV30 to TRBJ2-3; TRBD2 matches 7 bases. CDR1 and CDR2 from the germline V gene are GTSNPN and SVGIG (reference sequence). The CDR3 extends over 14 amino acids. V gave up 0 bases and J gave up 2 bases; unmatched junction bases: 2. The CDR3, as DNA: TGTGCCTGGAGTGTAGCGGGGCTCACAGATACGCAGTATTTT. Translation: CAWSVAGLTDTQYF.